Each of the 17 T cell receptor beta chains below was sequenced from the same sample in a study of blood T cell repertoires in COVID-19. TCRdb's copy holds only in-frame clones and misses some; the assay was immunoSEQ multiplex PCR. The repertoire has 300,000 to 450,000 clones, around 87% of them found once; the top ten carry around 2%. The specimen was PBMCs or T cells enriched from blood (not recorded which). These receptors originate from a man aged 40-49 years in a cohort exposed to, infected with or recovered from COVID-19 (not recorded which).

This clone was picked up one time. The genes are TRBV18 and TRBJ1-4; D ambiguous. From germline, CDR1 is KGHSH and CDR2 LQKENI. The CDR3 contains 16 residues. Trimming removed 0 bases at V and 0 bases at J, with 8 bases between. For the CDR3, the DNA is TGTGCCAGCTCACCACCAACAGCCGCAACTAATGAAAAACTGTTTTTT. Its protein is CASSPPTAATNEKLFF. The variable domain in full, with the rest retrieved from reference TRBV18 and TRBJ1-4, is NAGVMQNPRHLVRRRGQEARLRCSPMKGHSHVYWYRQLPEEGLKFMVYLQKENIIDESGMPKERFSAEFPKEGPSILRIQQVVRGDSAAYFCASSPPTAATNEKLFFGSGTQLSVL.

The chain is built from TRBV25-1 and TRBJ2-1; 9 bases are shared with TRBD1. Germline loops: CDR1 MGHDK, CDR2 SYGVNS. The CDR3 covers 15 residues. Trimming removed 4 bases from V and 8 bases from J; junction bases left unmatched: 9. The CDR3 bases are TGTGCCAGCAGTGGGTCGGGACAGGGACAAGATGAGCAGTTCTTC. Translating gives CASSGSGQGQDEQFF. Full variable domain (rest looked up from reference TRBV25-1 and TRBJ2-1): EADIYQTPRYLVIGTGKKITLECSQTMGHDKMYWYQQDPGMELHLIHYSYGVNSTEKGDLSSESTVSRIRTEHFPLTLESARPSHTSQYLCASSGSGQGQDEQFFGPGTRLTVL.

In DNA, the CDR3 is TGTGCCAGCAGCTCGCTAGCGGGAGGGCGAGTCGGGGAGCTGTTTTTT. This encodes CASSSLAGGRVGELFF. The V gene is TRBV3-1 (or the pseudogene TRBV3-2), the J gene TRBJ2-2, with 12 bases lining up with TRBD2. Germline V gene data show CDR1 as LGHDT and CDR2 as YNNKEL (reference sequence). The V gene end was trimmed by 5 bases and the J gene end by 7 bases; junction bases not matched to a gene: 8. The CDR3 sequence is 16 residues long.

The chain is built from TRBV18 and TRBJ2-1, with 10 bases matching TRBD2. Germline V gene lookup returns CDR1 KGHSH and CDR2 LQKENI. V shed 2 bases, J shed 4 bases, and the junction held 8 bases outside the gene matches. This CDR3 comprises 17 residues. The CDR3 loop reads CASSPRIGSGGYNEQFF. The CDR3 DNA reads TGTGCCAGCTCACCAAGGATTGGTAGCGGGGGGTACAATGAGCAGTTCTTC. Complete variable domain (other parts from reference TRBV18 and TRBJ2-1): NAGVMQNPRHLVRRRGQEARLRCSPMKGHSHVYWYRQLPEEGLKFMVYLQKENIIDESGMPKERFSAEFPKEGPSILRIQQVVRGDSAAYFCASSPRIGSGGYNEQFFGPGTRLTVL.

The V and J genes are TRBV19 and TRBJ2-3; 9 bases match TRBD1. Germline V CDR1 and CDR2: LNHDA, SQIVND (reference sequence). Trimming at V came to 5 bases and at J to 4 bases, leaving 10 bases not matched to a gene. The CDR3 sequence is 16 residues long. DNA of the CDR3: TGTGCCAGTAGTCCCCCCGGGACAGGGTTGGCAGATACGCAGTATTTT. It encodes CASSPPGTGLADTQYF.

Turning to this clone: Additional DNA sequences in this sample encode the identical CDR3. CDR3 loop: CASSLRENTEAFF. DNA of the CDR3: TGTGCCAGCAGCTTGCGAGAGAACACTGAAGCTTTCTTT. The chain employs TRBV7-9 and TRBJ1-1; D not resolved. The V gene's germline CDR1 is SEHNR and CDR2 FQNEAQ (reference sequence). Trimming removed 3 bases at V and 1 base at J, with 6 bases between. There are 13 residues in the CDR3.

The chain combines TRBV19 with TRBJ2-5; weak D call: TRBD1 (7 bases). The germline gives CDR1 LNHDA, CDR2 SQIVND (reference sequence). V was clipped by 3 bases and J by 1 base, with 9 bases between them. The CDR3 spans 14 residues. For the CDR3, the DNA is TGTGCCAGTAGTATTCAGGGGGGCCAAGAGACCCAGTACTTC. Amino acids: CASSIQGGQETQYF.

This sequence joins TRBV7-6 and TRBJ2-7; the D gene is possibly TRBD1 (5 bases). CDR1 and CDR2 (germline): SGHVS, FNYEAQ. Deletions cut 1 base from V and 0 bases from J, with 10 bases between. CDR3 size: 15 residues. CDR3 DNA sequence: TGTGCCAGCAGCTTAGACCAGACAGTCTCCTACGAGCAGTACTTC. Amino acid sequence: CASSLDQTVSYEQYF.

This clone occurred a few times. The chain recombines TRBV6-5 with TRBJ1-2, with 9 positions matching TRBD1. The germline CDR1 and CDR2 sequences are MNHEY and SVGAGI. This CDR3 is built from 14 residues. The ends lost 8 bases at V and 4 bases at J; junction bases unmatched: 8. CDR3: CASSGTGTAYGYTF. As DNA, the CDR3 is TGTGCCAGCTCCGGGACAGGGACGGCCTATGGCTACACCTTC.

The chain carries TRBV10-3 and TRBJ2-7, with TRBD2 identical over 11 bases. The germline CDR1 and CDR2 sequences are ENHRY and SYGVKD. The V segment lost 6 bases and the J segment 6 bases; nucleotides outside the gene matches: 7. The CDR3 runs to 14 residues. The CDR3 bases are TGTGCCATCAGAACCGGGACTAGCGGTGCCGAGCAGTACTTC. Amino acid sequence: CAIRTGTSGAEQYF.

V is TRBV19 and J is TRBJ1-1, with D possibly matching TRBD1 (6 bases). The germline gives CDR1 LNHDA, CDR2 SQIVND (reference sequence). Trimming removed 9 bases from V and 3 bases from J, with 17 bases in between. CDR3 length equals 14 residues. The CDR3 DNA reads as TGTGCCAGCACTGTCAGGGGCGTTTACACTGAAGCTTTCTTT. This translates into CASTVRGVYTEAFF.

This clone was detected only once. The CDR3 bases are TGTGCCAGCAGCTCCTGGACAGATAACACCGGGGAGCTGTTTTTT. Protein: CASSSWTDNTGELFF. The chain combines TRBV7-9 with TRBJ2-2; D might be TRBD1 (6 bases). The CDR3 is made up of 15 amino acids. Germline V gene data show CDR1 as SEHNR and CDR2 as FQNEAQ (reference sequence). V lost 4 bases and J lost 2, with 11 bases in between.

The chain couples TRBV3-1 (or the pseudogene TRBV3-2) to TRBJ1-6, with TRBD1 matching 12 bases. V lost 6 bases, J lost 7 bases, and 7 bases stayed unmatched. Germline CDR1 reads LGHDT; CDR2 reads YNNKEL (reference sequence). The CDR3 is 16 amino acids. CDR3 DNA sequence: TGTGCCAGCAGGCACCGGGACAGGGGGCAAAATTCACCCCTCCACTTT. Translating gives CASRHRDRGQNSPLHF.

The chain employs TRBV5-4 and TRBJ2-5, with 15 bases that match TRBD2. CDR1 SGHNT and CDR2 YYREEE come from the germline V gene (reference sequence). V gave up 3 bases and J gave up 4 bases; unmatched junction bases: 1. CDR3 length: 15 residues. DNA of the CDR3: TGTGCCAGCAGCTGGGGACTAGCGGGAGGAGAGACCCAGTACTTC. This translates into CASSWGLAGGETQYF.

The chain employs TRBV6-6 and TRBJ1-3; the D is unclear. V lost 6 bases and J 9 bases, leaving 18 bases between the germline ends. CDR1 MNHNY and CDR2 SVGAGI come from the germline V gene (reference sequence). The CDR3 is 14 residues long. CDR3 sequence (DNA): TGTGCCAGCAGACACGAGTTGGGAGCTACCACCATATATTTT. Its translation is CASRHELGATTIYF.

The gene calls are TRBV18 and TRBJ1-4; no reliable D call. Germline values: CDR1 KGHSH, CDR2 LQKENI. The CDR3 totals 15 residues. V lost 5 bases to trimming and J lost 0 bases, with 10 bases between them. CDR3 nucleotides: TGTGCCAGCTCAGAACCACAGCCAACTAATGAAAAACTGTTTTTT. Translating gives CASSEPQPTNEKLFF.

J is TRBJ2-7 and V is TRBV7-9, with 7 nucleotides matching TRBD1. The CDR3 is 13 amino acids. From germline, CDR1 is SEHNR and CDR2 FQNEAQ (reference sequence). The junction had 1 base not matched to a gene; V was cut back by 2 bases and J by 3 bases. The chain's CDR3 is CASSLNRGYEQYF. The CDR3 nucleotides are TGTGCCAGCAGCTTAAACAGGGGCTACGAGCAGTACTTC.